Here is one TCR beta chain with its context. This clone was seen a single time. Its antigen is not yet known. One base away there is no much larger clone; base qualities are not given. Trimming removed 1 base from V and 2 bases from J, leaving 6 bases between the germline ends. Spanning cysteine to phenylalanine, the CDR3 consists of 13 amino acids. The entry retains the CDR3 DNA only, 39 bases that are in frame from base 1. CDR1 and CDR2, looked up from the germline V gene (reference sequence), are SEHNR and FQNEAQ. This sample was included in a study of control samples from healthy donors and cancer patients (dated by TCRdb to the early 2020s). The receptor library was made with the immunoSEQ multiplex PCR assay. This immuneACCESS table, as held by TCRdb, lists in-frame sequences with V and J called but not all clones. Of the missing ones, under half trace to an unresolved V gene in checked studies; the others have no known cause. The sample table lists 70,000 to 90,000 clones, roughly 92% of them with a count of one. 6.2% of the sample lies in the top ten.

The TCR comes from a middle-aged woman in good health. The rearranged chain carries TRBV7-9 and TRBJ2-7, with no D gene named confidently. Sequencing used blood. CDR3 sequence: CASSLDAAYEQYF. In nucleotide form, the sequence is TGTGCCAGCAGCTTAGACGCAGCCTACGAGCAGTACTTC.